One and the same sample provided the 3 T cell receptor beta chains below, sequenced in a study of blood T cell repertoires in COVID-19. Some clones are missing from TCRdb's copy, which holds only in-frame ones; the method was immunoSEQ multiplex PCR. The sample records under 150,000 clones, 75% to 90% being singletons. The sequenced material came from PBMCs or T cells enriched from blood (not recorded which). The receptors come from a woman aged 45-65 years who had recovered from COVID-19.

This chain connects TRBV9 to TRBJ2-5, with TRBD2 identical over 7 bases. CDR3 length: 15 residues. J was trimmed by 5 bases and V by 4 bases; bases with no gene match: 11. From germline, CDR1 is SGDLS and CDR2 YYNGEE. This chain's CDR3 is CASSLTSASWETQYF. CDR3 DNA sequence: TGTGCCAGCAGCCTTACTAGCGCCTCCTGGGAGACCCAGTACTTC.

This chain links TRBV6-5 with TRBJ2-7; 9 bases match TRBD1. Trimming took 0 bases from V and 2 from J; bases not matched to a gene: 5. This CDR3 spans 16 amino acids. CDR1 is MNHEY, CDR2 SVGAGI, per germline. CDR3 bases: TGTGCCAGCAGTTACTCGGGGACAGGGCAGGCCTACGAGCAGTACTTC. It encodes CASSYSGTGQAYEQYF.

The chain links TRBV7-2 to TRBJ1-3; TRBD1 is a possible D gene (6 bases). This CDR3 spans 19 amino acids. Germline lookup yields CDR1 SGHTA and CDR2 FQGNSA. Trimming cost V 4 bases and J 2 bases, with 24 bases left between them. In nucleotides, the CDR3 is TGTGCCAGCAGCTCAAACTCGGACCGCACAGGGTTCACTGGAAACACCATATATTTT. Protein product: CASSSNSDRTGFTGNTIYF.